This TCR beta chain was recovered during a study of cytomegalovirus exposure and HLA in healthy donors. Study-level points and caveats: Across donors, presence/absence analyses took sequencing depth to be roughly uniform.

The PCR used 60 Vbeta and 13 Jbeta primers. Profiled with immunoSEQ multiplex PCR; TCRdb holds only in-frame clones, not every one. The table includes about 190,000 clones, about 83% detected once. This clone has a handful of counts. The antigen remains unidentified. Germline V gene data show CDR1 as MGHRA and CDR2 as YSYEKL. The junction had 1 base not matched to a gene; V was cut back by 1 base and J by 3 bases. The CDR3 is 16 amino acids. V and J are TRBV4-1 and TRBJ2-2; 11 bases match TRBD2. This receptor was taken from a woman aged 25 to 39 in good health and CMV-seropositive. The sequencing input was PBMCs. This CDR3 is CASSQGGLADTGELFF. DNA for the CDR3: TGCGCCAGCAGCCAAGGGGGACTAGCGGACACCGGGGAGCTGTTTTTT.